The T cell receptor (beta chain) described here comes from a study of cytomegalovirus exposure and HLA in healthy donors. Study results and caveats: Altogether, some 170 TCR beta chains were recorded as cytomegalovirus-associated. Among immune exposure information, only CMV serostatus was available. Per published reports, the classifier diagnosed cytomegalovirus status with high specificity and sensitivity. Analyses of presence/absence relied on an assumption of roughly uniform sequencing depth across donors.

Points on this clone: Its target is not known.

The PCR ran on 60 Vbeta and 13 Jbeta primers. Profiled with immunoSEQ multiplex PCR; TCRdb holds only in-frame clones, not every one. The sample yields around 180,000 clones, around 80% seen once. Germline CDR1 is LGHNT and CDR2 is FRNRAP. The CDR3 has 19 amino acids. The ends lost 1 base at V and 3 bases at J; junction bases unmatched: 15. Sequences were obtained from PBMCs. The J gene is TRBJ1-3, the V gene TRBV12-5; 7 bases align to TRBD1. This sequence was found in a girl aged 2-15 years in good health and CMV-seropositive. The CDR3 DNA sequence: TGTGCTAGTGGTTTGGGGCCCGGGACAGACGATCTCGTTGGAAACACCATATATTTT. It codes for CASGLGPGTDDLVGNTIYF.